These T cell receptor beta chains were read from a single sample in a study of CD8+ T cells in alopecia areata. TCRdb's table, derived via immunoSEQ multiplex PCR, lists solely in-frame clones and lacks some. Of 200,000 or so clones listed, 35% to 45% are singletons. The sample here was CD4+ T cells sorted from blood, taken around week 31, from a patient treated with tofacitinib. Source of these receptors: a human donor with alopecia areata. Each CDR3 is given with its conserved first and last residue.

v_gene: TRBV7-9; j_gene: TRBJ2-6; CDR3aa: CASDPGSAGANVLTF
v_gene: TRBV5-1; j_gene: TRBJ1-5; CDR3aa: CASSLGGGNQPQHF
v_gene: TRBV15; j_gene: TRBJ2-7; CDR3aa: CATSRDWGLAANSYEQYF
v_gene: TRBV27; j_gene: TRBJ1-2; CDR3aa: CASRVRGQSGYTF
v_gene: TRBV5-1; j_gene: TRBJ2-3; CDR3aa: CASSVGTVSTDTQYF
v_gene: TRBV6-5; j_gene: TRBJ1-2; CDR3aa: CASSYRDRGNYGYTF
v_gene: TRBV6-5; j_gene: TRBJ2-7; CDR3aa: CATRPGNHEQYF
v_gene: TRBV30; j_gene: TRBJ2-3; CDR3aa: CAWSTTDTQYF
v_gene: TRBV19; j_gene: TRBJ2-1; CDR3aa: CATERTGGVSNEQFF
v_gene: TRBV28; j_gene: TRBJ1-2; CDR3aa: CASSSPGLANYGYTF
v_gene: TRBV19; j_gene: TRBJ2-2; CDR3aa: CASSIDRRNTGELFF
v_gene: TRBV5-5; j_gene: TRBJ2-3; CDR3aa: CASSLWVAGDTQYF
v_gene: TRBV11-1; j_gene: TRBJ2-2; CDR3aa: CASSLQGANTGELFF
v_gene: TRBV10-3; j_gene: TRBJ1-1; CDR3aa: CAPNNRGPPTEAFF
v_gene: TRBV7-9; j_gene: TRBJ2-3; CDR3aa: CASSNRQGAGDTQYF
v_gene: TRBV5-1; j_gene: TRBJ2-5; CDR3aa: CASSLAPGEETQYF
v_gene: TRBV15; j_gene: TRBJ2-7; CDR3aa: CATSRDRYEQYF